Below, one T cell receptor (beta chain) is given with its context. These data come from a study of blood T cells in healthy people across ages. Germline V gene lookup returns CDR1 SGHTA and CDR2 FQGNSA. The CDR3 consists of 14 residues. V lost 2 bases, J lost 6 bases, and 11 bases lay in between. Primed by a sample-barcoded 5' primer and a J-beta primer mix, a second PCR proceeded for roughly 6 to 12 cycles. TCRdb ran MiXCR on the 5' RACE reads and lists one entry per CDR3 protein. The sample contains 1.4 million to 1.5 million distinct CDR3 sequences, approximately 40% of which appear only once. The people who gave samples were healthy Caucasians from Russia, aged roughly 6 to 100.

The specimen was blood. The receptor comes from a woman aged 18-29 years in good health. The rearrangement joins TRBV7-2 to TRBJ2-1; D could derive from TRBD1 or TRBD2 (6 bases each). In DNA form, the CDR3 reads TGTGCCAGCAGCTTACGGGGGCCCGGCAATGAGCAGTTCTTC. Translated: CASSLRGPGNEQFF. Full variable domain (remainder filled in from reference TRBV7-2 and TRBJ2-1): GAGVSQSPSNKVTEKGKDVELRCDPISGHTALYWYRQSLGQGLEFLIYFQGNSAPDKSGLPSDRFSAERTGGSVSTLTIQRTQQEDSAVYLCASSLRGPGNEQFFGPGTRLTVL.